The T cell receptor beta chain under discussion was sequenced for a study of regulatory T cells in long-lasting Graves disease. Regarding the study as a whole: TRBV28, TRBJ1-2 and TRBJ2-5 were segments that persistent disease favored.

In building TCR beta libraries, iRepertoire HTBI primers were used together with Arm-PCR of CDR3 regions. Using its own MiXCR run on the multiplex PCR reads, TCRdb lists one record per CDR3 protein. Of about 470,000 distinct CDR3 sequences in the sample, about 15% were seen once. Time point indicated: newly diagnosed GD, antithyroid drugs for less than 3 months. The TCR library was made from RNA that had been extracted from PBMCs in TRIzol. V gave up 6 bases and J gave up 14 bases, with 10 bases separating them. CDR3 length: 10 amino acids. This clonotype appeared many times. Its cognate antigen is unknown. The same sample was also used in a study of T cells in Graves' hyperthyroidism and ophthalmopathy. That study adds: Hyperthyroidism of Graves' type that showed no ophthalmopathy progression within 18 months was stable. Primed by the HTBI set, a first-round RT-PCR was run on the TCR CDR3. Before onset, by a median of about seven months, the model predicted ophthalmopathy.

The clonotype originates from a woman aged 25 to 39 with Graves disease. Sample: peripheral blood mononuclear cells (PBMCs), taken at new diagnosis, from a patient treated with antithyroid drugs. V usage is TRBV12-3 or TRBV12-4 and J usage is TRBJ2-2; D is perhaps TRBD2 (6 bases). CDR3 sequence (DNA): TGTGCCAGCAGCAGGGAGGTACTGTTTTTT. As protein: CASSREVLFF.